This TCR beta chain was sequenced in a study of T-cell reconstitution after alpha-beta-depleted transplantation in children (dated by TCRdb to the mid-2010s). For the wider study: Using TCR repertoire profiling, the study followed T-cell immune reconstitution in a quantitative way in children after TCRalphabeta/CD19-depleted allogeneic hematopoietic cell transplantation.

This clonotype was seen only a few times. Its target antigen remains unknown. No qualities accompany the bases; no much larger clone lies one base away. The CDR3 numbers 13 residues from cysteine through phenylalanine. Only the CDR3 DNA is retained, 39 bases long and in frame from the first base. Relative to germline, V is missing 6 bases and J is missing 6 bases, with 7 bases of the junction outside any gene match. CDR1 and CDR2 (ENHRY, SYGVKD) derive from the germline V gene. The receptor library was made with PCR. Reads for this sample came from an Illumina HiSeq 2500. Molecular barcoding was employed in the preparation of TCR libraries, with unique molecular identifiers being used to normalize TCRbeta repertoire quantification. TCRdb trimmed the raw reads at Q25, called clones with MiXCR and kept productive beta chains. Each CDR3 protein appears once, grouped with its most common genes and DNA. The sample table contains roughly 500,000 distinct CDR3 sequences; only one count was recorded for around 12% of them. Clones ranked in the top ten supply around 6% of the sample.

The sequence was obtained from a human donor who donated a stem cell graft to a child with combined immunodeficiency. The sequences come from PBMCs from the stem cell graft donor, collected from the stem cell graft. The chain couples TRBV10-3 to TRBJ2-5, with TRBD1 matching 7 junction bases. Here is the DNA: TGTGCCATCAGCGGGGACAGCGGAAAGACCCAGTACTTC. Its translation reads: CAISGDSGKTQYF.